One TCR beta chain is described in this entry. Its antigen remains unidentified. The data stem from a study of glioma-infiltrating T cells after dendritic cell vaccination. Study-wide points: Few patients contributed both blood and tumor specimens.

The CDR3 has 14 residues. Germline values: CDR1 SGHNT, CDR2 YYREEE (reference sequence). The junction had 9 bases not matched to a gene; V was cut back by 6 bases and J by 5 bases. TCRdb's table, derived via immunoSEQ multiplex PCR, lists solely in-frame clones and lacks some. The table lists more than 95,000 clones, approximately 84% of them singletons, with under 6.5% in the top ten. Time point indicated: after dendritic cell vaccination, including at tumor progression/relapse. This sequence was found in a human donor with glioblastoma. This chain joins TRBV5-4 and TRBJ2-7, with 9 positions matching TRBD1. The starting material was blood, obtained after dendritic cell vaccination. The chain's CDR3 is CASTSGQGLNEQYF. CDR3 bases: TGTGCCAGCACCTCGGGACAGGGCCTCAACGAGCAGTACTTC.